These T cell receptor beta chains were read from a single sample in a study of radiation and T cells in renal cell carcinoma. Clones were sequenced by immunoSEQ multiplex PCR, and TCRdb holds only the in-frame ones, with some missing. The sample shows about 150,000 clones, about 88% of them seen only once. Material: blood, obtained from a patient whose treatment included radiotherapy and nephrectomy. The source of these receptors is a woman aged 70-85 years with renal cell carcinoma. Each CDR3 is given with its conserved first and last residue. D genes are given only for firm matches. Part of the rows lack a size; the others show once, few, many or a class for expanded clones.

- TRBJ1-4 - TRBV14 CASSHARGRVNEKLFF TGTGCCAGCAGCCATGCCCGCGGACGGGTTAATGAAAAACTGTTTTTT
- TRBJ1-3 - TRBV7-2 CASSSTTGTGNTIYF TGTGCCAGCAGCTCAACCACAGGAACTGGAAACACCATATATTTT
- TRBJ1-1 - TRBV29-1 CSVAVGGTFATEAFF TGCAGCGTTGCGGTCGGGGGGACCTTTGCCACTGAAGCTTTCTTT
- TRBJ1-2 - TRBV7-8 CASSLGQLLGGYTF TGTGCCAGCAGCTTAGGGCAGTTACTTGGCGGCTACACCTTC
few TRBJ2-5 - TRBV7-9 CASSLGTETQYF TGTGCCAGCAGCCTGGGGACGGAGACCCAGTACTTC
- TRBJ2-3 TRBD1 TRBV7-6 CASSLEAGQGGEYTQYF TGTGCCAGCAGCTTAGAAGCGGGACAGGGGGGGGAGTATACGCAGTATTTT
- TRBJ2-7 - TRBV7-2 CASSLVVGDEQYF TGTGCCAGCAGCTTAGTAGTAGGGGACGAGCAGTACTTC
- TRBJ1-5 - TRBV5-1 CASSSTVNQPQHF TGCGCCAGCAGCTCAACAGTTAATCAGCCCCAGCATTTT
- TRBJ2-1 - TRBV5-6 CASSLGLYRGNEQFF TGTGCCAGCAGCTTGGGGCTTTATCGGGGCAATGAGCAGTTCTTC
- TRBJ2-1 TRBD1 TRBV27 CATSRPGTGYNEQFF TGTGCCACCTCTCGCCCCGGGACAGGGTACAATGAGCAGTTCTTC
- TRBJ1-6 - TRBV28 CASCGTPYNSPLHF TGTGCCAGTTGCGGCACCCCCTATAATTCACCCCTCCACTTT
- TRBJ1-2 - TRBV7-2 CASSNSQGDYGYTF TGTGCCAGCAGCAATTCACAGGGTGACTATGGCTACACCTTC
few TRBJ2-5 TRBD2 TRBV11-3 CASSLNSGTKQETQYF TGTGCCAGCAGCTTAAACTCAGGGACTAAGCAAGAGACCCAGTACTTC
- TRBJ2-5 TRBD2 TRBV11-3 CASSMGLAGGPETQYF TGTGCCAGCAGCATGGGACTAGCGGGGGGGCCAGAGACCCAGTACTTC
- TRBJ2-7 TRBD2 TRBV5-1 CASSPSGGAYEQYF TGCGCCAGCAGCCCTAGCGGGGGGGCCTACGAGCAGTACTTC
- TRBJ1-1 TRBD1 TRBV25-1 CASSEYRGTGGRNTEAFF TGTGCCAGCAGTGAATATCGGGGGACAGGGGGCAGGAACACTGAAGCTTTCTTT
- TRBJ1-5 - TRBV27 CASRHGVGDSNQPQHF TGTGCCAGCCGACACGGGGTTGGGGATAGCAATCAGCCCCAGCATTTT
few TRBJ1-5 TRBD1 TRBV19 CASSTGTGASNQPQHF TGTGCCAGTAGTACCGGGACAGGGGCGAGCAATCAGCCCCAGCATTTT
- TRBJ1-6 TRBD1 TRBV7-9 CASEGTGLARGNSPLHF TGTGCCAGCGAAGGGACAGGCCTAGCTCGGGGAAATTCACCCCTCCACTTT
few TRBJ1-1 TRBD1 TRBV19 CASNRGLGTEAFF TGTGCCAGTAACAGGGGACTCGGCACTGAAGCTTTCTTT
- TRBJ1-2 - TRBV7-9 CASSQIAGGYTF TGTGCCAGCAGCCAAATAGCGGGTGGCTACACCTTC
- TRBJ1-1 - TRBV29-1 CSVIEGEGSTEAFF TGCAGCGTTATCGAGGGGGAAGGGAGCACTGAAGCTTTCTTT
- TRBJ1-1 TRBD1 TRBV6-5 CASMDRRATEAFF TGTGCCAGCATGGACAGGCGCGCCACTGAAGCTTTCTTT
once TRBJ1-4 - TRBV7-2 CASSLGHGTNEKLFF TGTGCCAGCAGCTTAGGGCACGGAACTAATGAAAAACTGTTTTTT
- TRBJ1-2 TRBD1 TRBV29-1 CSVEGRGYSYTF TGCAGCGTTGAAGGCAGGGGGTATAGCTACACCTTC
- TRBJ1-1 - TRBV6-4 CASSPRGGLNTEAFF TGTGCCAGCAGTCCGCGGGGCGGGCTGAACACTGAAGCTTTCTTT
- TRBJ1-5 - TRBV6-1 CASSVEFSILQPQHF TGTGCCAGCAGTGTGGAGTTCTCAATCCTCCAGCCCCAGCATTTT
- TRBJ2-5 TRBD1 TRBV6-1 CASSRQGKAETQYF TGTGCCAGCAGCAGACAGGGAAAAGCGGAGACCCAGTACTTC
few TRBJ1-1 - TRBV30 CAWRRIEAFF TGTGCCTGGAGGAGGATTGAAGCTTTCTTT
- TRBJ1-4 - TRBV6-1 CASSDQGGEKLFF TGTGCCAGCAGTGATCAAGGCGGCGAAAAACTGTTTTTT
- TRBJ1-2 TRBD1 TRBV9 CASSSSGTGDGYTF TGTGCCAGCAGCTCATCCGGGACAGGGGATGGCTACACCTTC
- TRBJ2-1 - TRBV18 CASSLNGQGGNEQFF TGTGCCAGCTCATTAAACGGCCAGGGCGGGAATGAGCAGTTCTTC
- TRBJ1-2 - TRBV25-1 CASRDSGTANYGYTF TGTGCCAGCAGGGACTCCGGGACGGCTAACTATGGCTACACCTTC
- TRBJ2-2 TRBD1 TRBV11-3 CASSDRGGTGELFF TGTGCCAGCAGCGACAGGGGTGGCACCGGGGAGCTGTTTTTT
- TRBJ1-2 - TRBV6-1 CASSVFGTTYGYTF TGTGCCAGCAGTGTCTTCGGGACTACCTATGGCTACACCTTC
- TRBJ2-7 - TRBV4-1 CASSQGASFYEQYF TGCGCCAGCAGCCAAGGCGCTTCGTTCTACGAGCAGTACTTC
- TRBJ2-1 TRBD1 TRBV30 CAWSPELGTASNEQFF TGTGCCTGGAGCCCAGAACTCGGGACAGCTTCGAATGAGCAGTTCTTC
- TRBJ2-4 - TRBV2 CASRDPQGAKNIQYF TGTGCCAGCAGAGACCCACAGGGAGCCAAAAACATTCAGTACTTC
- TRBJ2-3 - TRBV29-1 CSVASIGDTQYF TGCAGCGTTGCGTCTATTGGAGATACGCAGTATTTT
once TRBJ1-3 - TRBV30 CAWSPQGSSGNTIYF TGTGCCTGGAGTCCCCAGGGGAGCTCTGGAAACACCATATATTTT
few TRBJ1-1 - TRBV4-3 CASSQEQGTEAFF TGCGCCAGCAGCCAAGAGCAGGGGACTGAAGCTTTCTTT
- TRBJ1-3 - TRBV2 CASREGRLSGNTIYF TGTGCCAGCCGAGAGGGCAGGCTCTCTGGAAACACCATATATTTT
- TRBJ2-2 TRBD2 TRBV7-9 CASRQGLAGTGTGELFF TGTGCCAGCAGACAGGGACTAGCGGGGACGGGCACCGGGGAGCTGTTTTTT
few TRBJ1-1 TRBD1 TRBV5-4 CASSLRQGSNTEAFF TGTGCCAGCAGCTTAAGACAGGGGTCAAACACTGAAGCTTTCTTT
- TRBJ2-3 TRBD2 TRBV19 CASSIDHRGVADTQYF TGTGCCAGTAGTATAGATCATCGGGGGGTGGCAGATACGCAGTATTTT
- TRBJ2-1 - TRBV27 CASSIRGVEQFF TGTGCCAGCAGCATCCGGGGAGTAGAGCAGTTCTTC
- TRBJ2-1 - TRBV4-3 CASSQDAGPNSYNEQFF TGCGCCAGCAGCCAAGATGCGGGACCCAACTCCTACAATGAGCAGTTCTTC
- TRBJ2-7 - TRBV9 CASSVQGTGEQYF TGTGCCAGCAGCGTACAGGGTACGGGCGAGCAGTACTTC
- TRBJ2-5 - TRBV5-1 CASSLNPSQETQYF TGCGCCAGCAGCTTGAACCCCAGCCAAGAGACCCAGTACTTC
- TRBJ2-3 - TRBV11-1 CASSLGTDTQYF TGTGCCAGCAGCTTGGGCACAGATACGCAGTATTTT